This T cell receptor (beta chain) was sequenced during a study of T cell changes during pregnancy in multiple sclerosis. The CDR3 totals 16 residues. V lost 5 bases and J lost 2; bases outside the gene matches: 11. Germline loops: CDR1 LNHDA, CDR2 SQIVND (reference sequence). Sequenced by immunoSEQ multiplex PCR; TCRdb stores in-frame clones only, minus some. The profile shows tens of thousands of clones, 90% to 95% of them singletons. V is TRBV19 and J is TRBJ1-2; TRBD1 matches at 7 bases. The specimen comprised peripheral blood, sampled after pregnancy. This clonotype was sampled from a female donor in good health, enrolled as a control in a pregnancy study. The chain's CDR3 is CASSARQGTTNYGYTF. CDR3 sequence (DNA): TGTGCCAGTAGTGCCCGACAGGGTACCACAAACTATGGCTACACCTTC.